This T cell receptor (beta chain) was sequenced for a study of shared clonotypes between healthy human individuals. For the study at large: Each donor's CD8 memory used one plate, CD8 naive two, each CD4 subset three. Study-level findings and limits: Estimated clonotype richness was generally higher in naive than memory subsets.

Naive CD8 populations comprised CD45RO-negative cells positively selected for CCR7, excluding terminally differentiated effector memory CD45RA+ cells. This CDR3 is built from 14 residues. The V and J ends lost 3 bases and 2 bases respectively, with 5 bases between them. Per the germline V gene, CDR1 is MGHRA and CDR2 is YSYEKL. This clone was recorded only once. Antigen unknown. The assay was carried out at the deep level. Assay used: immunoSEQ multiplex PCR; TCRdb lists only in-frame clones, some missing. The sample carries roughly 2,000,000 clones, approximately 94% recorded once. The receptor was derived from a man between 18 and 35 years old in good health. The genes are TRBV4-1 and TRBJ2-6, with D unresolved. Input material: naive CD8+ T cells sorted from blood. The CDR3 loop reads CASSHSPGANVLTF. CDR3 sequence (DNA): TGCGCCAGCAGCCACTCCCCTGGGGCCAACGTCCTGACTTTC.